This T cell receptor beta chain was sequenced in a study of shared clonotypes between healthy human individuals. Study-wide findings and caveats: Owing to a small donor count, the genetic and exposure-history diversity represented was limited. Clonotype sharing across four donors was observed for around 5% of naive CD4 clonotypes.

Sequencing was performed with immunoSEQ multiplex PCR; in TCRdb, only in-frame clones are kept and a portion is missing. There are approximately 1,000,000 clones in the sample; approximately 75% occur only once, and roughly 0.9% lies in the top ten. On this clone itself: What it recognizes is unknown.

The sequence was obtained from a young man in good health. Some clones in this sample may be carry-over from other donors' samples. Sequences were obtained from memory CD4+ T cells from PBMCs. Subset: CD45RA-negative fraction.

The CDR3 here is CSVEKLANTEAFF. The CDR3 nucleotides are TGCAGCGTTGAGAAATTGGCTAACACTGAAGCTTTCTTT. The genes are TRBV29-1 and TRBJ1-1, with no clear D. CDR1 and CDR2 from the germline V gene are SQVTM and ANQGSEA. The CDR3 loop spans 13 amino acids. Trimming pared 3 bases from V and 2 bases from J, leaving 10 bases between.